What follows are 13 T cell receptor beta chains derived from one specimen sequenced in a study of shared clonotypes between healthy human individuals. Using immunoSEQ multiplex PCR, the repertoire was profiled, and TCRdb retains in-frame clones only, with some absent. The sample includes around 2,100,000 clones, about 95% seen only once; the top ten take 1% to 1.5%. It was CD45RO-negative cells, positively selected for CCR7, that made up naive CD8 cells, with terminally differentiated effector memory CD45RA+ cells excluded. The sample consisted of naive CD8+ T cells sorted from blood. The receptor set was obtained from a man aged 18-30 years in good health.

The gene calls are TRBV10-2 and TRBJ2-7; either TRBD1 or TRBD2 may supply D (5 bases each). Germline loops: CDR1 WSHSY, CDR2 SAAADI. The CDR3 loop spans 16 amino acids. V shed 2 bases and J shed 0 bases, with 14 bases lying between them. CDR3 amino acids: CASSEGGSGTSYEQYF. CDR3 coding DNA: TGCGCCAGCAGTGAGGGGGGAAGCGGAACCTCCTACGAGCAGTACTTC.

The chain is built from TRBV7-8 and TRBJ1-6, with 8 bases aligning to TRBD1. V dropped 1 base and J dropped 2; count of bases not matched to a gene: 7. In germline, CDR1 is SGHVS, CDR2 FQNEAQ. The CDR3 runs to 18 residues. The CDR3 protein is CASSLDPTGETYNSPLHF. Here the CDR3 DNA reads TGTGCCAGCAGCTTAGACCCGACAGGGGAGACCTATAATTCACCCCTCCACTTT.

This clone has only one observation. The chain couples TRBV7-3 to TRBJ2-7; TRBD1 might be the D (6 bases). The CDR3 consists of 15 residues. CDR1 is SGHTA and CDR2 is FQGTGA in the germline V gene. The V gene lost 3 bases and the J gene lost 1 base, with 13 bases spanning the gap. The CDR3 nucleotides read TGTGCCAGCAGCTTTACACAGGGCTGGTCCTACGAGCAGTACTTC. Translation: CASSFTQGWSYEQYF.

The chain uses TRBV27 and TRBJ2-5; TRBD1 might be the D (6 bases). Trimming stripped 6 bases from V and 5 bases from J, with 19 bases between. Germline assignment: CDR1 MNHEY and CDR2 SMNVEV (reference sequence). This CDR3 spans 15 amino acids. In nucleotides, the CDR3 is TGTGCCAGCAGGCATGTTCAGGGGAGCAGCGAGACCCAGTACTTC. Residues: CASRHVQGSSETQYF.

V gene TRBV19 combines with J gene TRBJ1-2; D may be TRBD1 (6 bases). Trimming stripped 5 bases from V and 3 bases from J, with 16 bases between. CDR1 is LNHDA, CDR2 SQIVND, per germline (reference sequence). This CDR3 spans 15 amino acids. This CDR3 reads CASSPYLGAHYGYTF. The CDR3 DNA follows: TGTGCCAGTAGTCCTTACTTGGGGGCCCACTATGGCTACACCTTC.

The rearrangement links TRBV9 to TRBJ1-4, with TRBD1 matching 7 bases. The V gene's germline CDR1 is SGDLS and CDR2 YYNGEE. The CDR3 is 14 amino acids. Trimming cost V 4 bases and J 6 bases; bases outside gene matches: 6. The CDR3 DNA sequence: TGTGCCAGCAGCTCCCCAGGGGGTGATGAAAAACTGTTTTTT. It codes for CASSSPGGDEKLFF.

V and J are TRBV4-1 and TRBJ2-2, with D unclear. The CDR3 extends over 14 amino acids. Trimming took 3 bases from V and 3 from J, leaving 8 bases between them. Germline-derived CDR1 and CDR2 are MGHRA and YSYEKL. The CDR3 DNA reads as TGCGCCAGCAGCCATCCGGGCCACACCGGGGAGCTGTTTTTT. This gives the protein CASSHPGHTGELFF.

V and J are TRBV28 and TRBJ1-1, with 10 bases matching TRBD1. V was pared by 5 bases and J by 3 bases, with 3 bases of the junction left unmatched. This CDR3 region has 14 residues. The germline V gene has CDR1 MDHEN and CDR2 SYDVKM. This CDR3 is CASSTGQGDTEAFF. The CDR3 bases are TGTGCCAGCAGTACCGGACAGGGGGACACTGAAGCTTTCTTT.

The V call is TRBV11-2, the J call TRBJ2-4, with TRBD2 matching 8 bases. This CDR3 is built from 16 residues. Germline-derived CDR1 and CDR2 are SGHAT and FQNNGV. The V gene end was trimmed by 4 bases and the J gene end by 6 bases; junction bases not matched to a gene: 11. In DNA form, the CDR3 reads TGTGCCAGCAGCTCGAGCGCGGGGGGTTTTGGAAACATTCAGTACTTC. Its protein is CASSSSAGGFGNIQYF. Complete variable domain (other parts from reference TRBV11-2 and TRBJ2-4): EAGVAQSPRYKIIEKRQSVAFWCNPISGHATLYWYQQILGQGPKLLIQFQNNGVVDDSQLPKDRFSAERLKGVDSTLKIQPAKLEDSAVYLCASSSSAGGFGNIQYFGAGTRLSVL.

The chain has TRBV5-1 and TRBJ2-3; TRBD2 matches 13 bases. This CDR3 is built from 17 residues. Germline loops: CDR1 SGHRS, CDR2 YFSETQ. Germline trimming cut 4 bases from V and 3 bases from J; bases unmatched to any gene: 8. The DNA of the CDR3 is TGCGCCAGCAGCGCAGAAGGACTAGCGGGGGAAACAGATACGCAGTATTTT. Protein: CASSAEGLAGETDTQYF.

CDR3 amino acids: CASRHRDSGSREQYF. The CDR3 DNA follows: TGTGCCAGCAGACACCGAGATAGCGGCTCTCGGGAGCAGTACTTC. This chain uses TRBV9 with TRBJ2-7, with D possibly being TRBD2 (6 bases). This CDR3 has 15 residues. Germline V gene sequence: CDR1 SGDLS, CDR2 YYNGEE. The V end was cut by 5 bases, the J end by 7 bases, with 22 bases between.

The chain uses TRBV7-2 and TRBJ2-7; TRBD1 agrees at 7 bases. This CDR3 comprises 14 residues. The ends lost 2 bases at V and 0 bases at J; junction bases unmatched: 1. Per germline, CDR1 SGHTA and CDR2 FQGNSA. CDR3 loop: CASSLTGVSYEQYF. CDR3 DNA sequence: TGTGCCAGCAGCTTAACAGGGGTCTCCTACGAGCAGTACTTC.

V and J are TRBV7-9 and TRBJ1-6, with 8 bases matching TRBD1. Germline values: CDR1 SEHNR, CDR2 FQNEAQ (reference sequence). J was trimmed by 14 bases and V by 5 bases; bases with no gene match: 11. The CDR3 runs 14 residues. CDR3 in amino acids: CASSPAGQAPTLHF. CDR3 DNA sequence: TGTGCCAGCAGCCCCGCGGGACAGGCTCCTACCCTCCACTTT. The full variable domain, in which reference TRBV7-9 and TRBJ1-6 provide the parts outside the CDR3, is DTGVSQNPRHKITKRGQNVTFRCDPISEHNRLYWYRQTLGQGPEFLTYFQNEAQLEKSRLLSDRFSAERPKGSFSTLEIQRTEQGDSAMYLCASSPAGQAPTLHFGNGTRLTVT.